The present T cell receptor (beta chain) was sequenced within a study of T cells in Graves' hyperthyroidism and ophthalmopathy. Overall study findings and caveats: The model predicted ophthalmopathy a median roughly six months before onset.

The TCR beta CDR3 regions underwent amplification using RNA transcripts as the source. When the TCR CDR3 underwent first-round RT-PCR, the HTBI primer set was used. Each CDR3 protein gets one entry after TCRdb re-called the multiplex PCR reads with MiXCR. The sample lists approximately 640,000 distinct CDR3 sequences, just under 45% occurring once. On this clonotype: Its target is unknown.

This CDR3 spans 13 amino acids. Trimming took 7 bases from V and 2 from J; bases not matched to a gene: 5. Germline V CDR1 and CDR2: ENHRY, SYGVKD. The study left out patients who had uncontrolled infection, other autoimmune disease, pregnancy or lactation. This chain joins TRBV10-3 and TRBJ2-7, with 7 bases fitting TRBD1. This clonotype was obtained from an adult man with Graves' disease, either hyperthyroidism or ophthalmopathy (not recorded which). The sequenced sample consisted of peripheral blood or thyroid tissue (not recorded which). CDR3 sequence reads: CAIKDRPTYEQYF. DNA of the CDR3: TGTGCCATCAAGGACAGGCCTACCTACGAGCAGTACTTC.